This T cell receptor (beta chain) stems from a study of control samples from healthy donors and cancer patients. With V trimmed by 3 bases and J by 0 bases, 7 bases remained unmatched. Looked up from germline, CDR1 is LGHNA and CDR2 is YSLEER. This CDR3 comprises 17 residues. Some clones are missing from TCRdb's copy, which holds only in-frame ones; the method was immunoSEQ multiplex PCR. Of about 68,000 clones listed, approximately 86% are singletons. The TCR comes from a man between 60 and 75 years old in good health. The chain employs TRBV4-3 and TRBJ1-1, with 10 nucleotides matching TRBD1. The sample consisted of blood. CDR3 protein: CASSQETGGIMNTEAFF. The CDR3, as DNA: TGCGCCAGCAGCCAGGAGACAGGGGGCATCATGAACACTGAAGCTTTCTTT.